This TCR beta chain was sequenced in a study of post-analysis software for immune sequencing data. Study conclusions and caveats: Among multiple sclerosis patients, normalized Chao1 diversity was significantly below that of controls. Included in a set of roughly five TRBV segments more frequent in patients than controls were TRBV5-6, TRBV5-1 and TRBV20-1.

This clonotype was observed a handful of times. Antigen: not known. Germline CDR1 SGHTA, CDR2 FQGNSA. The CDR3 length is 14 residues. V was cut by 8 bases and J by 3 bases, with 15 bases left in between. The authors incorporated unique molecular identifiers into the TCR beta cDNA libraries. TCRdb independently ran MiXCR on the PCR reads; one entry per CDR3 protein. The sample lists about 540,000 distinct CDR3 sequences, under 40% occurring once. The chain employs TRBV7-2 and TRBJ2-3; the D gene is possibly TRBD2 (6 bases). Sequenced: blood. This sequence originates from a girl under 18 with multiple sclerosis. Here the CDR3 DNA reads TGTGCCAGCTCCCCGTACGGGAGTACAGATACGCAGTATTTT. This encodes CASSPYGSTDTQYF.